This T cell receptor beta chain was recorded in a study of cytomegalovirus exposure and HLA in healthy donors. The overall study: Researchers previously reported finding just under 120 million unique TCR beta sequences from roughly 200 million T cells.

As concerns this clone: Its antigen is currently unknown.

General observations from the study: When presence/absence was analysed, sequencing depth was taken to be roughly uniform across donors. Later work showed greater clonal expansion in HLA-associated TCR beta chains than in equally common others.

This CDR3 region has 16 residues. Trimming cost V 2 bases and J 8 bases, with 18 bases left between them. Germline CDR1 reads SGHTA; CDR2 reads FQGTGA. The PCR contained 60 Vbeta and 13 Jbeta primers. Clones were sequenced by immunoSEQ multiplex PCR, and TCRdb holds only the in-frame ones, with some missing. The data show roughly 170,000 clones, with 82% seen just once and approximately 1.6% held by the top ten. The sequence was collected from a male donor in good health and CMV-seronegative. The chain carries TRBV7-3 and TRBJ1-4; D is possibly TRBD1 (5 bases). Sequenced input: PBMCs. CDR3 DNA sequence: TGTGCCAGCAGCTTAGCCAGGGCGATCGGGGGAGAAAAACTGTTTTTT. Protein product: CASSLARAIGGEKLFF.